A single sample is the source of the 22 T cell receptor beta chains below, sequenced in a study of spatial heterogeneity in lung cancer. TCRdb independently ran MiXCR on the 5' RACE reads; one entry per CDR3 protein. The sample includes under 85,000 distinct CDR3 sequences, roughly 8% seen only once; the top ten take 6.8%. The time point was: sample taken at primary tumor resection. The input for sequencing was PBMCs, taken at surgery. The receptors here all came from a male donor with early-stage non-small cell lung cancer.

This clonotype was detected only a few times. In DNA, the CDR3 is TGTGCCACCAGCAGAACCCGAGGGAGTCCCGAAGCTTTCTTT. Amino acids: CATSRTRGSPEAFF. The gene calls are TRBV15 and TRBJ1-1; D uncertain. The CDR3 sequence is 14 residues long. V was trimmed by 2 bases and J by 8 bases, leaving 15 bases between them. Germline loops: CDR1 LNHNV, CDR2 YYDKDF (reference sequence).

This clonotype was counted only a few times. The genes are TRBV12-3 or TRBV12-4 and TRBJ1-2; unclear D gene. The CDR3 is 13 residues long. Trimming shortened V by 8 bases and J by 2 bases, and 12 bases separated the two germline ends. CDR3 sequence reads: CASALSANYGYTF. DNA of the CDR3: TGTGCCAGCGCGCTATCAGCCAACTATGGCTACACCTTC.

This clonotype was observed a few times. The rearrangement joins TRBV28 to TRBJ2-7, with D perhaps matching TRBD2 (5 bases). V was trimmed by 6 bases and J by 3 bases, leaving 18 bases between them. Germline CDR1 MDHEN, CDR2 SYDVKM. CDR3 length equals 15 residues. DNA for the CDR3: TGTGCCAGCAGCTTCGTTGGACCTCGGGGCTACGAGCAGTACTTC. It encodes CASSFVGPRGYEQYF.

The chain couples TRBV7-9 to TRBJ1-2; the D is unclear. CDR3 length: 13 amino acids. Trimming shortened V by 2 bases and J by 4 bases, and 8 bases separated the two germline ends. Germline V CDR1 and CDR2: SEHNR, FQNEAQ (reference sequence). The CDR3 sequence is CASSLTVSYGYTF. CDR3 nucleotides: TGTGCCAGCAGCTTAACGGTGTCCTATGGCTACACCTTC.

The chain has TRBV19 and TRBJ2-7; D tentatively reads TRBD1 or TRBD2 (5 bases each). The CDR3 is 14 amino acids. V gave up 8 bases and J gave up 0 bases, with 14 bases separating them. CDR1 is LNHDA and CDR2 is SQIVND in the germline V gene (reference sequence). The CDR3 sequence: CASARGTSSYEQYF. The CDR3 DNA is TGTGCCAGTGCCAGAGGGACGAGCTCCTACGAGCAGTACTTC.

This clonotype was picked up many times. This rearrangement joins TRBV6-5 to TRBJ1-2, with unresolved D. The CDR3 sequence is 12 residues long. Germline CDR1 and CDR2: MNHEY and SVGAGI. Trimming took off 7 bases at V and 7 bases at J, with 13 bases between the two ends. CDR3 region: CASTAGLGGYTF. For the CDR3, the DNA is TGTGCCAGCACCGCCGGACTGGGTGGCTACACCTTC.

This clonotype was observed a handful of times. This chain joins TRBV7-3 and TRBJ2-1; 14 bases agree with TRBD2. The trim removed 4 bases at V and 2 bases at J, leaving 4 bases unmatched. Looked up from germline, CDR1 is SGHTA and CDR2 is FQGTGA. This CDR3 contains 17 residues. This CDR3 is CASSSGLAGGTYNEQFF. CDR3 sequence (DNA): TGTGCCAGCAGCTCCGGACTAGCGGGAGGAACCTACAATGAGCAGTTCTTC.

This clonotype appeared many times. CDR3 bases: TGCAGTGCTAGTTCGGGAGTGGGCACAGATACGCAGTATTTT. This sequence encodes CSASSGVGTDTQYF. This chain joins TRBV20-1 and TRBJ2-3; D might be TRBD2 (6 bases). The CDR3 consists of 14 residues. Deletions cut 3 bases from V and 1 base from J, with 11 bases between. CDR1 and CDR2 (germline): DFQATT, SNEGSKA (reference sequence).

The chain combines TRBV7-9 with TRBJ2-3; TRBD2 aligns across 9 bases. Germline V gene sequence: CDR1 SEHNR, CDR2 FQNEAQ (reference sequence). J gave up 4 bases and V 5 bases, and 4 bases lay outside the gene matches. The CDR3 is 14 amino acids. The CDR3 DNA follows: TGTGCCAGCAGCACTAGGACTAGCGCAGATACGCAGTATTTT. Its translation is CASSTRTSADTQYF.

There are many counts of this clonotype. The J gene is TRBJ1-1, the V gene TRBV5-6; D might be TRBD1 (5 bases). This CDR3 has 14 residues. Per the germline V gene, CDR1 is SGHDT and CDR2 is YYEEEE. V was pared by 4 bases and J by 6 bases, with 16 bases between. CDR3 protein: CASSRRGALAEAFF. The CDR3 DNA reads as TGTGCCAGCAGCCGCCGGGGCGCCCTGGCTGAAGCTTTCTTT.

This clonotype came up a few times. The V and J genes are TRBV5-1 and TRBJ2-3, with TRBD2 matching 15 bases. Trimming at V came to 4 bases and at J to 1 base, leaving 4 bases not matched to a gene. The germline V gene has CDR1 SGHRS and CDR2 YFSETQ. CDR3 length equals 17 residues. The CDR3 region has the DNA TGCGCCAGCAGCCAACGGACTAGCGGGGGGGGCACAGATACGCAGTATTTT. Translated, it gives CASSQRTSGGGTDTQYF.

This clonotype was observed many times. This chain uses TRBV6-1 with TRBJ1-1; D unclear. Trimming removed 2 bases from V and 1 base from J, with 5 bases in between. The CDR3 is 13 residues long. Germline assignment: CDR1 MNHNS and CDR2 SASEGT. CDR3 sequence: CASSELRNTEAFF. CDR3 sequence (DNA): TGTGCCAGCAGTGAACTCAGGAACACTGAAGCTTTCTTT.

The sample holds many counts of this clonotype. The CDR3 sequence is CAIRAFGTDDYEQYF. The CDR3 bases are TGTGCCATCAGAGCCTTCGGGACAGACGACTACGAGCAGTACTTC. This chain joins TRBV10-3 and TRBJ2-7, with 7 bases identical to TRBD1. The length of the CDR3 is 15 residues. V shed 6 bases and J 3 bases; nucleotides not matched to a gene: 11. Germline CDR1 ENHRY, CDR2 SYGVKD.

The chain recombines TRBV12-3 or TRBV12-4 with TRBJ1-1; tentative D call: TRBD1 (5 bases). V shed 2 bases and J shed 5 bases, with 12 bases lying between them. The CDR3 is 14 residues long. CDR3 sequence (DNA): TGTGCCAGCAGTTTATGGGGGATGGGGACTGAAGCTTTCTTT. Residues: CASSLWGMGTEAFF.

This clonotype was observed a handful of times. CDR3 in amino acids: CAWSNSGGTEAFF. The CDR3 DNA reads TGTGCCTGGAGCAACTCCGGGGGGACTGAAGCTTTCTTT. This rearrangement joins TRBV30 to TRBJ1-1, with D tentatively TRBD1 (5 bases). Trimming shortened V by 3 bases and J by 5 bases, and 13 bases separated the two germline ends. The germline gives CDR1 GTSNPN, CDR2 SVGIG (reference sequence). This CDR3 is built from 13 residues.

In this sample, this clonotype turned up many times. The V and J genes are TRBV20-1 and TRBJ1-2; weak D call: TRBD1 (5 bases). From germline, CDR1 is DFQATT and CDR2 SNEGSKA (reference sequence). The CDR3 is 12 amino acids. The germline V and J ends were trimmed by 7 bases and 6 bases, with 15 bases remaining between them. The CDR3 nucleotides read TGCAGTGGGGGGAGTTTTCGAGATGGCTACACCTTC. It translates to CSGGSFRDGYTF.

This clonotype was observed at least ten times. V gene TRBV3-1 combines with J gene TRBJ1-1; TRBD1 aligns across 7 bases. The CDR3 consists of 13 residues. V lost 0 bases and J lost 11; bases outside the gene matches: 6. Germline values: CDR1 LGHDT, CDR2 YNNKEL (reference sequence). CDR3 loop: CASSQDARGVAFF. The DNA of the CDR3 is TGTGCCAGCAGCCAAGATGCCAGGGGGGTCGCTTTCTTT. Using reference TRBV3-1 and TRBJ1-1 for the parts outside the CDR3, the full variable domain is DTAVSQTPKYLVTQMGNDKSIKCEQNLGHDTMYWYKQDSKKFLKIMFSYNNKELIINETVPNRFSPKSPDKAHLNLHINSLELGDSAVYFCASSQDARGVAFFGQGTRLTVV.

This clonotype was counted a few times. The gene calls are TRBV7-9 and TRBJ1-1, with TRBD1 matching over 7 bases. Germline V gene data show CDR1 as SEHNR and CDR2 as FQNEAQ (reference sequence). V lost 5 bases and J lost 0; bases outside the gene matches: 3. This CDR3 comprises 14 residues. The DNA of the CDR3 is TGTGCCAGCAGCCAGGGACAGCTGAACACTGAAGCTTTCTTT. It yields the protein CASSQGQLNTEAFF.

This clonotype has a count of ten or more. The chain joins TRBV27 to TRBJ1-1; a weak D match, TRBD1 (6 bases). Germline CDR1 reads MNHEY; CDR2 reads SMNVEV (reference sequence). Trimming took 5 bases from V and 4 from J, leaving 14 bases between them. The CDR3 has 14 amino acids. CDR3 region: CASSRTVKGTEAFF. The CDR3 region has the DNA TGTGCCAGCAGTCGGACAGTGAAGGGCACTGAAGCTTTCTTT.

The chain links TRBV2 to TRBJ1-3; TRBD1 is a possible D gene (6 bases). V was shortened by 5 bases and J by 4 bases, with 18 bases between the two germline ends. The CDR3 consists of 16 residues. CDR1 SNHLY and CDR2 FYNNEI come from the germline V gene. CDR3 sequence (DNA): TGTGCCAGCAGTTATTTGGGACACCGTACGGGAAACACCATATATTTT. Translating it yields CASSYLGHRTGNTIYF.

The chain couples TRBV30 to TRBJ2-1; D gene ambiguous. Trimming stripped 5 bases from V and 2 bases from J, with 10 bases between. Germline CDR1 reads GTSNPN; CDR2 reads SVGIG (reference sequence). The CDR3 runs to 13 residues. Here the CDR3 reads CAWGPGAYNEQFF. The CDR3 bases are TGTGCCTGGGGACCAGGTGCCTACAATGAGCAGTTCTTC.

CDR3 nucleotide sequence: TGCAGTGCTAGTGATCCGGAGACCCAGTACTTC. This sequence encodes CSASDPETQYF. The chain is built from TRBV20-1 and TRBJ2-5; D gene uncertain. The CDR3 runs to 11 residues. Germline-derived CDR1 and CDR2 are DFQATT and SNEGSKA (reference sequence). Trimming took 3 bases from V and 5 from J, leaving 7 bases between them.